This TCR delta chain originates from a study of Vδ1+ human thymocytes. Study observations and caveats: Despite high sort purity, roughly a fifth of thymic T cell receptor delta sequences were Vdelta2. Highly polyclonal TRG and TRD repertoires with Gaussian CDR3 length distributions appeared in thymus.

As regards this clone: Its antigen is not identified.

Germline loops: CDR1 TSWWSYY, CDR2 QGS. The CDR3 loop spans 21 amino acids. With V trimmed by 2 bases and J by 0 bases, 21 bases remained unmatched. The template was reverse-transcribed extracted RNA. Pooled V-gene forward primers with one constant-region reverse primer generated the CDR3 amplicons by multiplex PCR. With CATT, TCRdb re-called clones from the multiplex PCR reads. This table has some 55,000 delta-chain clones, around 15% appearing once. Thymocytes were sorted as CD3+ TCRVdelta1+ TCRVdelta2- after alphabeta T cell depletion. Sorted Vdelta1+ thymocytes were roughly 96% to 99.6% pure. The J gene is TRDJ1, the V gene TRDV1, with 7 bases fitting TRDD3. Sequencing used Vdelta1+ gamma-delta thymocytes from the thymus. Subset indicated: FACS-sorted CD3+ TCRalphabeta- TCRVdelta1+ TCRVdelta2- thymocytes. This TCR was recovered from a boy under two years old who had congenital heart surgery. In nucleotides, the CDR3 is TGTGCTCTTGGGGAAATAGGGTGCGACACTACTACTGGGGTTAACACCGATAAACTCATCTTT. Its protein product is CALGEIGCDTTTGVNTDKLIF.